This TCR beta chain was recorded in a study of early stage breast cancer tumors (dated by TCRdb to the late 2010s). About the full investigation: Of the approximately 15 invasive breast tumors, about 13 were found to be estrogen receptor-positive, progesterone receptor-positive and HER2-negative. A read coverage of roughly 10-fold per sample was achieved on average. Across all samples, 2,651,842 templates representing under 1.3 million unique clonotypes were detected. Most of the 12 ER+/PR+/HER2- tumors were invasive ductal carcinomas, while the other four were invasive lobular carcinomas. Points the paper makes about the study in general: Chain pairing and functional markers such as CD4, CD8 and FOXP3 were not captured by bulk genomic DNA sequencing of unsorted cells. Tumors showed around 2.5-fold higher T cell density and higher clonality than adjacent normal breast tissue. Because the cohort was small, a breakdown by tumor subtype could not be done. Greater similarity was observed between blood and normal breast repertoires than between blood and tumor repertoires, and tumor was distinguished from normal in most of the 16 patients when each tissue was compared with blood. Enriched TCRB sequences shared across patients were found to be mostly commonly generated sequences that were unlikely to play an important role in the tumor microenvironment.

Taken from roughly 2-4 cm away from the tumor, the adjacent normal breast tissue was rinsed with PBS and kept in prechilled RNAlater. Because normal breast tissue has high lipid content and low cell density, getting sufficient DNA from normal breast tissue often required 100-300 mg of tissue. The study profiled bulk TCR beta-chain repertoires in matched peripheral blood, tumor and adjacent normal breast tissue taken from approximately 15 patients with early-stage breast cancer. The Qiagen AllPrep DNA/RNA Mini kit was used to extract genomic DNA. CDR1 and CDR2 are read off the germline V gene (reference sequence) as GTSNPN and SVGIG. V loses 0 bases of germline sequence and J loses 9 bases, and the interval between the two ends is 14 bases. Its CDR3 holds 14 amino acids, cysteine through phenylalanine. The read is trimmed to its CDR3 DNA, 42 bases read in frame from base 1. Comments on this clone: Its antigen is unknown. No base qualities exist here, and no much larger clone lies one base off it.

Each sample was amplified in two independent genomic DNA replicates, using 0.5 ug for blood and approximately 1.4 ug for tumor or normal breast. TCRB sequencing of genomic DNA was carried out with the ImmunoSeq Intro kit according to the manufacturer's instructions. For absolute quantification, the roughly 31-cycle multiplex PCR included proprietary primers along with spike-in control sequences. Single-end 150-bp reads were used to sequence an 87-bp fragment spanning the CDR3 and the flanking V and J genes. Each lane of an Illumina MiSeq using version 3.0 chemistry carried seven multiplexed samples, with two replicates per sample. Regarding the original processing steps: The vendor's proprietary pipeline handled the raw data processing, merging both replicates into a single result for each sample. Clonotypes were defined as productive rearrangements sharing the V-gene family, CDR3 amino acid sequence and J-gene segment. To compute clonality, the normalized Shannon entropy (Pielou evenness) of TCRB abundances was subtracted from 1. T cell density was estimated by dividing total templates by the number of input cells inferred from the DNA input amount. Recon was used with default parameters to estimate total repertoire diversity and clonality. Tumor-enriched clonotypes were defined as having over 0.1% abundance in tumor and at least 32-fold higher abundance than in normal breast. TCRdb stores this immuneACCESS table with in-frame sequences only. Part of the clones is absent; in the studies checked, under half of the shortfall reflects unresolved V genes, and no reason is known for the rest. For V, J and clone size, that table is used; D and trimming come from the DNA. This sample is represented by roughly 14,000 clones; 65% to 85% of them were singletons. The ten largest clones represent more than 4% of the sample.

The specimen sequenced was normal breast tissue next to the tumor. The sequence was obtained from a person aged 25 to 45 with breast cancer. In this chain, TRBV30 is recombined with TRBJ1-4; there is no confident call for the D gene. The bases are TGTGCCTGGAGTGTACAGCCTTCAAGCCAAAAACTGTTTTTT. This sequence encodes CAWSVQPSSQKLFF.